One T cell receptor beta chain is described in this entry. Its antigen target is currently unknown. Base qualities are not recorded, but no much larger clone differs from it by a single base. These data belong to a study of T cells in Graves' hyperthyroidism and ophthalmopathy (dated by TCRdb to the late 2010s). Broadly, across the study: Peripheral blood was sampled at the time of initial diagnosis, prior to any treatment. To identify distinguishing TCR V-J signatures, a discovery cohort of roughly 100 patients was used, comprising 40 to 45 with Graves' ophthalmopathy and around 60 with stable Graves' hyperthyroidism. Prospective prediction of ophthalmopathy was tested in an independent validation cohort of 18 to 20 hyperthyroidism patients and 17 patients who later progressed to ophthalmopathy. The 100 discovery patients were randomly divided into training and test sets at a 7:3 ratio. In addition, the study compared T-cell repertoires in thyroid tissue and in blood from roughly six Graves' hyperthyroidism patients. Following sampling, methimazole starting at 30 mg daily was given to hyperthyroidism patients, and high-dose intravenous methylprednisolone was given to ophthalmopathy patients. TCR Vbeta CDR3 sequencing of 135 peripheral blood samples (approximately 44 ophthalmopathy, 75 to 85 hyperthyroidism and some 17 progressor patients) is reported in the paper. Results and caveats for the whole study, not just this receptor: Sample size was not statistically predetermined, and blinding of investigators to group allocation was not performed. In cross-validation, a model built on a 13 V-J signature told ophthalmopathy apart from stable hyperthyroidism with 85% to 90% sensitivity and about 81% specificity, and in testing the same model reached 80%/75%. During validation, the model predicted progression to ophthalmopathy a median of roughly 7.1 months ahead of onset, with almost 71% sensitivity and 72% to 85% specificity. Most expanded thyroid clonotypes (frequency above 0.001) were also detected in blood, suggesting blood repertoires may reflect thyroid immune responses.

CDR1 and CDR2 are drawn from the germline V gene (reference sequence): SEHNR, FQNEAQ. Germline trimming: 4 bases from V, 12 bases from J; junction bases outside gene matches: 9. There are 15 amino acids in the CDR3, from cysteine to phenylalanine inclusive. This entry keeps only the CDR3 DNA: 45 bases, framed from base 1. Ophthalmopathy patients had moderately to severely active disease, with a Clinical Activity Score of 3 or more, a NOSPECS grade of 4 or more, and a disease duration of less than 3 months. The study excluded patients with uncontrolled infections, other autoimmune diseases, pregnancy or lactation. Clinical symptoms, serum thyroxine and TRAb, thyroid ultrasound, and orbital computed tomography formed the basis for the diagnoses. PBMCs were isolated from 7.5 to 10 ml of fresh peripheral blood by Ficoll-Paque density gradient centrifugation. Total RNA was extracted using Trizol reagent, and RNA quality was assessed on an Agilent 2100 Bioanalyzer.

Amplification of TCR beta CDR3 regions was carried out from RNA transcripts. The first round of RT-PCR for the TCR CDR3 was performed with the HTBI primer set and the Qiagen OneStep RT-PCR kit. A second multiplex PCR round built the libraries, followed by size selection and purification. Libraries were sequenced paired-end with 100 bp reads on an Illumina HiSeq2000. In the paper's pipeline: SOAPnuke was used to process the raw data, throwing out any read that contained adapters or uncalled bases, had a mean Phred below 15, or lacked an exact constant-primer or identifier match. COPE v1.2.5 was used to merge high-quality paired reads, and clonotypes were defined as unique nucleotide sequences. Clonotypes were aligned to IMGT TRBV, TRBD and TRBJ reference segments using MiTCR v1.1. The analysis included only V-J combinations with a frequency above 0.0001, which together covered more than 98% of the repertoires. The TCS score was defined as the ratio of F50 (clonal expansion) to E x V (chaos), calculated using BLOSUM62-based TCRdist between CDR3 peptides within each V-J. Welch's t-statistics and random forest reduced around 520 V-J features to some 14, which were used in a naive Bayes classifier (R e1071). TCRdb reanalyzed the raw reads on its own, using fastp at Q25 for trimming and MiXCR for clone calling, and kept in-frame beta chains. Every CDR3 protein is listed once, alongside the most common genes and DNA of its rows. TCRdb's processing, not the authors' own work, is the source of the V and J calls. For this sample there are some 580,000 distinct CDR3 sequences; more than 15% appear just once. The top ten clones comprise less than 3.5% of the sample.

This sequence originates from a middle-aged woman with Graves' ophthalmopathy. The chain is made from TRBV7-9 and TRBJ2-1; 13 middle bases align to TRBD2. The sample taken for sequencing was blood. The CDR3 here reads CASSSYGLAGDWQFF. The DNA sequence reads TGTGCCAGCAGCTCCTATGGACTAGCGGGGGATTGGCAGTTCTTC.